The entry that follows covers one T cell receptor (beta chain) sequence. What it binds is not known. Each donor had 8 to 10 milliliters of peripheral blood drawn. Per sample, no less than 5 micrograms of total RNA were extracted. The authors ran a second PCR of roughly 6 to 12 cycles using a sample-barcoded 5' primer and a J-beta primer mix. TCRdb itself ran the 5' RACE reads through MiXCR, one entry per CDR3 protein. The repertoire holds some 850,000 distinct CDR3 sequences, with roughly 24% as singletons. This specimen comes from a study of blood T cells in healthy people across ages. Study-level findings and limits: Because donor CMV status was unknown, expanded clonotype changes were possibly confounded. With unsorted PBMCs, a conclusive comparison of naive versus antigen-experienced cells was not possible.

Germline loops: CDR1 DFQATT, CDR2 SNEGSKA (reference sequence). V was trimmed by 6 bases and J by 8 bases, leaving 17 bases between them. The CDR3 totals 14 residues. The same specimen was also included in a second study, on T cells of mothers and their children.

This sequence was found in a boy aged 10-17 years in good health. This chain joins TRBV20-1 and TRBJ1-6; no definite D call. What was sequenced was blood. For the CDR3, the DNA is TGCAGTGCCACGCGGGTAGAAGCGGATTCACCCCTCCACTTT. This gives the protein CSATRVEADSPLHF.